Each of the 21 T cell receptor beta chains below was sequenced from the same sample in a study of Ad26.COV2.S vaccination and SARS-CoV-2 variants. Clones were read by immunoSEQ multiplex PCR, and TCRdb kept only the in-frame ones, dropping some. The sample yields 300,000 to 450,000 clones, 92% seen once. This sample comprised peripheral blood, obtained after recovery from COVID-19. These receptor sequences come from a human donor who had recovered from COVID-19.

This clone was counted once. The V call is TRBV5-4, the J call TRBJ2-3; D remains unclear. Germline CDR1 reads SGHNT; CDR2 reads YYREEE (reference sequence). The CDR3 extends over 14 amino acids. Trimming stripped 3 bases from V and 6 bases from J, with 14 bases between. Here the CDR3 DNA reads TGTGCCAGCAGCTCCGGGTCCGCGCCCGATACGCAGTATTTT. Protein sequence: CASSSGSAPDTQYF.

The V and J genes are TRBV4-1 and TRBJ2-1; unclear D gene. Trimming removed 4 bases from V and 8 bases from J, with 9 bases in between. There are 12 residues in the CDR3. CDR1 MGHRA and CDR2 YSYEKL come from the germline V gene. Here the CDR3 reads CASSLTRDEQFF. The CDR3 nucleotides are TGCGCCAGCAGCCTAACACGAGATGAGCAGTTCTTC.

DNA of the CDR3: TGTGCCAGCAGCCCCCGAGGGGCCAGGGTTTCAGATACGCAGTATTTT. Amino acid sequence: CASSPRGARVSDTQYF. This sequence joins TRBV7-9 and TRBJ2-3, with D perhaps TRBD1 or TRBD2 (5 bases each). CDR1 is SEHNR, CDR2 FQNEAQ, per germline (reference sequence). The CDR3 contains 16 residues. Trimming took 5 bases from V and 4 from J, leaving 19 bases between them.

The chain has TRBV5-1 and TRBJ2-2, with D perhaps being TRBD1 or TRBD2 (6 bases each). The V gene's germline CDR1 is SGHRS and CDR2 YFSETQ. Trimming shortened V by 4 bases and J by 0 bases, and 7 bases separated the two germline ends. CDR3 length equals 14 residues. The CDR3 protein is CASSGGPNTGELFF. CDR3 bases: TGCGCCAGCAGCGGGGGGCCGAACACCGGGGAGCTGTTTTTT.

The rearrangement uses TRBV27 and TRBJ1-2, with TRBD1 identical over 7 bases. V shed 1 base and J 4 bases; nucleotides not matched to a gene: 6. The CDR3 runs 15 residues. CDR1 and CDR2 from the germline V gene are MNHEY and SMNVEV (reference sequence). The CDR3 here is CASSLLAGGVYGYTF. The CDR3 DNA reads TGTGCCAGCAGTTTATTGGCAGGGGGAGTCTATGGCTACACCTTC.

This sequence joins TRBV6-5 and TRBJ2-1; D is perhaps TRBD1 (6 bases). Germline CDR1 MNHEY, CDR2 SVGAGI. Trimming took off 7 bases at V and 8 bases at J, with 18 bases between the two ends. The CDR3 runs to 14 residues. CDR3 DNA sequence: TGTGCCAGCATGGCTTGGGCAGGGGTATATGAGCAGTTCTTC. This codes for CASMAWAGVYEQFF.

The CDR3 sequence: CASSASGGALTDTQYF. The CDR3 nucleotides are TGTGCCAGCAGCGCAAGCGGGGGGGCCTTGACAGATACGCAGTATTTT. The chain recombines TRBV7-2 with TRBJ2-3, with 10 bases fitting TRBD2. The CDR3 is made up of 16 amino acids. Germline V gene sequence: CDR1 SGHTA, CDR2 FQGNSA. V shed 5 bases and J 3 bases; nucleotides not matched to a gene: 8. Using reference TRBV7-2 and TRBJ2-3 for the parts outside the CDR3, the full variable domain is GAGVSQSPSNKVTEKGKDVELRCDPISGHTALYWYRQSLGQGLEFLIYFQGNSAPDKSGLPSDRFSAERTGGSVSTLTIQRTQQEDSAVYLCASSASGGALTDTQYFGPGTRLTVL.

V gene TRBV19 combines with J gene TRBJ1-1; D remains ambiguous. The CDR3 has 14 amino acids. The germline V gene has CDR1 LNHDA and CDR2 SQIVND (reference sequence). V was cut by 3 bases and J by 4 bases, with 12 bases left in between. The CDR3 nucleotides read TGTGCCAGTAGTATTGGGATGATTGGCACTGAAGCTTTCTTT. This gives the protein CASSIGMIGTEAFF. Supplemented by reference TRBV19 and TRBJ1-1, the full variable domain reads DGGITQSPKYLFRKEGQNVTLSCEQNLNHDAMYWYRQDPGQGLRLIYYSQIVNDFQKGDIAEGYSVSREKKESFPLTVTSAQKNPTAFYLCASSIGMIGTEAFFGQGTRLTVV.

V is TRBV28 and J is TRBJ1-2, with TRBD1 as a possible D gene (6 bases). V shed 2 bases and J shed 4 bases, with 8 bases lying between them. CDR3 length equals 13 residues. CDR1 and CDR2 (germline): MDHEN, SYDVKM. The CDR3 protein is CASSLGQIYGYTF. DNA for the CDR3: TGTGCCAGCAGTTTAGGACAGATCTATGGCTACACCTTC.

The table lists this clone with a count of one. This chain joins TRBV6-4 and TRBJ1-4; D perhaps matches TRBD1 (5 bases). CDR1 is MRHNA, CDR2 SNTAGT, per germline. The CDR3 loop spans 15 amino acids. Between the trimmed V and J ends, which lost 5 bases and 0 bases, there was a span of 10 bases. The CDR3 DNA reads TGTGCCAGCAGTAGACAGCCTGCAACTAATGAAAAACTGTTTTTT. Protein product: CASSRQPATNEKLFF.

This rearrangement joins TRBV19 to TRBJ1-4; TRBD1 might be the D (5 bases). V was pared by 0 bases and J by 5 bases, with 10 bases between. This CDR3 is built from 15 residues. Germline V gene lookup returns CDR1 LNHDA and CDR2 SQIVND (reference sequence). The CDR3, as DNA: TGTGCCAGTAGTATAGAGGGACGGAGGAATGAAAAACTGTTTTTT. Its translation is CASSIEGRRNEKLFF.

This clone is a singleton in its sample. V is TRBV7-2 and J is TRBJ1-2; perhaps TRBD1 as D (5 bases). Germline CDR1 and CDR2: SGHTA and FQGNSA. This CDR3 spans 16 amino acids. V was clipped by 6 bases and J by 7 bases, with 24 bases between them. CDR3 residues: CASRGTGTAGDVGYTF. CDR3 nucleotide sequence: TGTGCCAGCAGAGGAACCGGGACCGCGGGGGACGTTGGCTACACCTTC.

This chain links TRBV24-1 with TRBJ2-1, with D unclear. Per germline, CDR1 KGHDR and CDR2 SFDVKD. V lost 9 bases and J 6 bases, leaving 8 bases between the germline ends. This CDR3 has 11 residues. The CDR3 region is CATGNGNEQFF. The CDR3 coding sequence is TGTGCCACCGGGAATGGCAATGAGCAGTTCTTC.

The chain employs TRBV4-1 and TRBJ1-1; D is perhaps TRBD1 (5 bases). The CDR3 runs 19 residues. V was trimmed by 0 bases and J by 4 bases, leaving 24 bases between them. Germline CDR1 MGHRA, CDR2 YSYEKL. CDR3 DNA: TGCGCCAGCAGCCAAGATCGACTAGGGAGGGAACTTGGGACCACTGAAGCTTTCTTT. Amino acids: CASSQDRLGRELGTTEAFF.

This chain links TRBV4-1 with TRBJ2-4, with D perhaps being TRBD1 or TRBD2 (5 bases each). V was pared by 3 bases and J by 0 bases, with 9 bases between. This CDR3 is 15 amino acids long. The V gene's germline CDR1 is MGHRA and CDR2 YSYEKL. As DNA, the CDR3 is TGCGCCAGCAGCCATCTCGGGACAGCCAAAAACATTCAGTACTTC. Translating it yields CASSHLGTAKNIQYF.

The CDR3 loop is CASSVGGKKEKLFF. The CDR3, as DNA: TGTGCCAGCAGCGTAGGAGGGAAGAAAGAAAAACTGTTTTTT. The chain carries TRBV9 and TRBJ1-4; no reliable D call. Germline V lookup: CDR1 SGDLS, CDR2 YYNGEE. This CDR3 region has 14 residues. Trimming left V 0 bases short and J 8 bases short, with 11 bases between.

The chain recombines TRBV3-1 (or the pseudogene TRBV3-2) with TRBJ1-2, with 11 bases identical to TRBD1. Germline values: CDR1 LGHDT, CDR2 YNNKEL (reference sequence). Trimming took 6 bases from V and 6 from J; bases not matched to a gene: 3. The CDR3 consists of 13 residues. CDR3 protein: CASRDRGHDGYTF. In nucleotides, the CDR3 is TGTGCCAGCAGGGACAGGGGGCACGATGGCTACACCTTC.

The CDR3 region is CASSDGVPGGFYEQYF. In nucleotides, the CDR3 is TGTGCCAGCAGCGATGGGGTTCCAGGGGGTTTCTACGAGCAGTACTTC. This sequence joins TRBV5-4 and TRBJ2-7; TRBD1 aligns across 7 bases. V trimming: 4 bases; J trimming: 3 bases; junction bases outside the gene matches: 13. Germline CDR1 SGHNT, CDR2 YYREEE (reference sequence). The CDR3 is 16 residues long. The full variable domain, completed using reference TRBV5-4 and TRBJ2-7, is ETGVTQSPTHLIKTRGQQVTLRCSSQSGHNTVSWYQQALGQGPQFIFQYYREEENGRGNFPPRFSGLQFPNYSSELNVNALELDDSALYLCASSDGVPGGFYEQYFGPGTRLTVT.

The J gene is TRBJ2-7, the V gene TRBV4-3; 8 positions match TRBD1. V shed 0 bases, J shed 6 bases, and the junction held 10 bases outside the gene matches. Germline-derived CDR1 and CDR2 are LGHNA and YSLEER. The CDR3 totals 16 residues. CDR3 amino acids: CASSQDRWTGTGEQYF. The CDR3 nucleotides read TGCGCCAGCAGCCAAGACCGATGGACAGGGACGGGCGAGCAGTACTTC.

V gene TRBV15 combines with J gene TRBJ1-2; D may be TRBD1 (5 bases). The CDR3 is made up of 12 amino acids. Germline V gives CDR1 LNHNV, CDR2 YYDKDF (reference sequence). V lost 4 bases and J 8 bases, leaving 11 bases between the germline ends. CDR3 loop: CATSKGEVGYTF. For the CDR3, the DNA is TGTGCCACCAGCAAAGGGGAGGTCGGCTACACCTTC.

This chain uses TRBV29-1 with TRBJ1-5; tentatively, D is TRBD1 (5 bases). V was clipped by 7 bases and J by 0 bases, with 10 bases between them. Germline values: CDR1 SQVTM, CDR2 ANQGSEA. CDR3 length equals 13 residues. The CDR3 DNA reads TGCAGCGCGGGACGGGATAGCAATCAGCCCCAGCATTTT. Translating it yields CSAGRDSNQPQHF.